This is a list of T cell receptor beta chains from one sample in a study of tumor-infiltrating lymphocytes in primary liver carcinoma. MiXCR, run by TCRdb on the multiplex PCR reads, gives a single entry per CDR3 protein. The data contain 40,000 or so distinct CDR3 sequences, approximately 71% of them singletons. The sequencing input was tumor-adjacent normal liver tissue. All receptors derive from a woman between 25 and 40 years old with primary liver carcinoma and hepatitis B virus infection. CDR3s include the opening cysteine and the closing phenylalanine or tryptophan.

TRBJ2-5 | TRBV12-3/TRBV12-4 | CASSHRTGGRKTQYF
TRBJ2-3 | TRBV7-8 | CASSFVVGGRTYTQYF
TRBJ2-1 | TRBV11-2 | CASSLEISLPGEQFF
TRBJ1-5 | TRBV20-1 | CSARGPDSADYSIQPQHF
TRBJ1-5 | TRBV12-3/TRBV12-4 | CASGGRRNNQPQHF
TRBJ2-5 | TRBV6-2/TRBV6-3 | CASRLVLQETQYF
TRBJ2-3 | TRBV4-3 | CANSQSGWLGDHDDTQYF
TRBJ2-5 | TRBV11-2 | CASSFRVGTGEETQYF
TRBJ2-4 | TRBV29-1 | CSVPQPDRGNIQYF
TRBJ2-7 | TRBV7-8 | CASSRNTAYEQYF
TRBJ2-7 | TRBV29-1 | CGVGQESLRHEQYF
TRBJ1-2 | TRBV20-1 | CSARPRGVYGYTF
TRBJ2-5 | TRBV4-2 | CASSQEYWLAGAVEIQYF
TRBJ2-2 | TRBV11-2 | CASSAEHGELFF
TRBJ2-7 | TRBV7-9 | CAISSGGLSYERYF
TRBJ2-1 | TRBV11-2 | CDSSPGRAGDRYEHFF
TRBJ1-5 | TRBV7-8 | CASCLTGGKYQPQHF
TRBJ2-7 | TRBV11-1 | CASSLGMASYEQYF
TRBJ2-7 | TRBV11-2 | CASTSGLEFYEQYF
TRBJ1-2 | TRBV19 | CASTPDRYYGYTF
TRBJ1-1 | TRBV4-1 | CASSQERVGLREAFF
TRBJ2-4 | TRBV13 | CASSSAGTNRGSDDIQYF
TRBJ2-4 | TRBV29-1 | CSVVLAGGIGIQYF
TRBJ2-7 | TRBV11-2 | CTSSLDHVRTYEQYF
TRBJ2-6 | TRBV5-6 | CASSRDGSFSRAHVLTF
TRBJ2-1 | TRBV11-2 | CASSLPSGLSPSYNEQFF
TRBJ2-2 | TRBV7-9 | CAKTMGTNTGELFF
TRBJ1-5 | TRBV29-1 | CSAGGSPDGPQHF
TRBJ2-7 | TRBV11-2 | CASSRDTFSYEQYF
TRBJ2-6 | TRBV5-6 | CASSRDSSFSGANVPTF
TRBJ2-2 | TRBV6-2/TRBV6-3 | CANSRGDWSTGELLF
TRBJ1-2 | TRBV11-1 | CVSRPSTGTSYEYTF
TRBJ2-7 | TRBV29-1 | CNVAETAYEQYF
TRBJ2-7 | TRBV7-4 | CASRRDSSPIHEQYF
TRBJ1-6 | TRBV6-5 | CANSKQSAIYNSPPHF
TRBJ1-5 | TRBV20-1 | CSAERTGEQPQHF
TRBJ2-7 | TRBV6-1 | CASSDSHSESDQYF
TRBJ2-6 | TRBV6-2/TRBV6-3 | CATSYLGSGVNVLTF
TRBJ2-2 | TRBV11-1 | CASSRVIAGVYGELFF
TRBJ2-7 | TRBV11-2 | CDSSPYTVIGASYEQYF
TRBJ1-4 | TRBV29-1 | CSVLGRENEKLFF
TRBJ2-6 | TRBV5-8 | CASTMTDFSRANVLAF
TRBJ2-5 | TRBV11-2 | CASSLGDRDQRTQYF
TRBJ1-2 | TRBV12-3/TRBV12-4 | CASSLNRGHAYTF
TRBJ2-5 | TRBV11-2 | CTNSFLTTAAETQYF
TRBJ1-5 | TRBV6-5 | CASRYSLSNQPQHF
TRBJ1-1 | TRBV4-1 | CARSSPHTVGVEAFF
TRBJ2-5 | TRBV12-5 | CAIGLPTAGVGQDTQYF
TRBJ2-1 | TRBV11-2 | CASSTSLAGRYNEEFF
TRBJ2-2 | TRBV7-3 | CASNSDTGELFF
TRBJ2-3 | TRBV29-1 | CSVTPSTDTQYF
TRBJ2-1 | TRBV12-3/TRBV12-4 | CASSPGPFYSEQFF
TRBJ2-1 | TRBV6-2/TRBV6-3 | CASSRGRASNEQFF
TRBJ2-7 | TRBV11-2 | CTSSLDRTGRYEQYF